A selection of T cell receptor beta chains follows, all from one sample in a study of OX40 agonist ivuxolimab in advanced cancers. Clones were sequenced by immunoSEQ multiplex PCR, and TCRdb holds only the in-frame ones, with some missing. The repertoire holds 35,000 to 45,000 clones, roughly nine tenths seen once, with less than 30% in the top ten. The starting material was CD4+ or CD8+ T cells sorted from blood, obtained in a trial of the OX40 agonist ivuxolimab. All receptors come from an adult with an advanced solid tumor such as melanoma, head and neck, liver or kidney cancer. Each CDR3 is given with its conserved first and last residue. A D gene is named only where the DNA matches it firmly. Clone size appears in some rows only: once, few, many, or a class for an expanded clone.

clone size	J gene	V gene	D gene	CDR3 protein	CDR3 DNA
-	TRBJ2-7	TRBV27	TRBD2	CASSLLRLARPGEQYF	TGTGCCAGCAGTTTGTTACGACTAGCGCGACCAGGCGAGCAGTACTTC
-	TRBJ2-2	TRBV2	-	CASSTSSYTGELFF	TGTGCCAGCAGTACTAGCAGTTACACCGGGGAGCTGTTTTTT
once	TRBJ1-1	TRBV10-3	-	CAAHPGDSAGEAFF	TGTGCCGCACACCCGGGGGACTCGGCGGGTGAAGCTTTCTTT
-	TRBJ2-6	TRBV9	TRBD1	CASSVGQGAVGANVLTF	TGTGCCAGCAGCGTAGGACAGGGGGCTGTTGGGGCCAACGTCCTGACTTTC
-	TRBJ2-7	TRBV11-2	TRBD1	CASSLLTGGEQYF	TGTGCCAGCAGCCTATTAACAGGGGGCGAGCAGTACTTC
-	TRBJ2-5	TRBV5-1	-	CASSPGVGKETQYF	TGCGCCAGCAGCCCAGGGGTGGGGAAAGAGACCCAGTACTTC
medium-sized	TRBJ2-5	TRBV6-5	TRBD2	CASRPAATSPETQYF	TGTGCCAGCAGACCAGCCGCGACTAGCCCTGAGACCCAGTACTTC
once	TRBJ1-4	TRBV28	-	CASSFFGTIEKLFF	TGTGCCAGCAGTTTTTTTGGGACTATCGAAAAACTGTTTTTT
once	TRBJ1-1	TRBV9	-	CASSATGVMNTEAFF	TGTGCCAGCAGCGCGACAGGAGTTATGAACACTGAAGCTTTCTTT
once	TRBJ2-7	TRBV6-1	TRBD1	CASSVWDRGYEQYF	TGTGCCAGCAGTGTCTGGGACAGGGGATACGAGCAGTACTTC
-	TRBJ2-1	TRBV6-1	TRBD2	CASSAGASGSYNEQFF	TGTGCCAGCAGTGCTGGGGCTAGCGGGAGTTATAATGAGCAGTTCTTC
-	TRBJ2-5	TRBV28	-	CASSSVFQETQYF	TGTGCCAGCAGTTCTGTTTTTCAAGAGACCCAGTACTTC
-	TRBJ2-1	TRBV7-7	-	CASSPRVGSYNEQFF	TGTGCTAGCAGCCCCCGAGTAGGCTCCTACAATGAGCAGTTCTTC
few	TRBJ2-1	TRBV15	TRBD2	CATRAGGGLGEQFF	TGTGCCACTCGAGCGGGAGGGGGGTTAGGTGAGCAGTTCTTC
-	TRBJ1-1	TRBV15	-	CATSRVSGSTEAFF	TGTGCCACCAGCAGAGTATCGGGTTCCACTGAAGCTTTCTTT
-	TRBJ2-2	TRBV7-9	TRBD2	CASNSIRTSGPGGELFF	TGTGCCAGCAACTCGATCCGGACTAGCGGTCCGGGCGGGGAGCTGTTTTTT
-	TRBJ2-7	TRBV5-6	TRBD2	CASSPGLAATLSYEQYF	TGTGCCAGCAGCCCCGGACTAGCGGCCACCCTCTCCTACGAGCAGTACTTC
-	TRBJ2-1	TRBV5-4	-	CASEDSGYNEQFF	TGTGCCAGCGAAGATAGCGGTTACAATGAGCAGTTCTTC
-	TRBJ2-5	TRBV27	-	CASSLGGIQETQYF	TGTGCCAGCAGTTTAGGGGGGATCCAAGAGACCCAGTACTTC
-	TRBJ2-7	TRBV27	-	CTLGPSSYEQYF	TGTACTCTGGGACCCAGCTCCTACGAGCAGTACTTC
-	TRBJ2-7	TRBV9	-	CASSVGGEYYEQYF	TGTGCCAGCAGCGTAGGGGGCGAATATTACGAGCAGTACTTC
-	TRBJ2-7	TRBV11-2	TRBD2	CASSLGSGRVFDEQYF	TGTGCCAGCAGCTTAGGTAGCGGGAGGGTGTTCGACGAGCAGTACTTC
-	TRBJ1-1	TRBV15	-	CATSREHGGWAFF	TGTGCCACCAGCAGAGAACACGGAGGGTGGGCTTTCTTT
-	TRBJ1-3	TRBV11-2	-	CASSLWNARDPGNTIYF	TGTGCCAGCAGCTTATGGAATGCAAGGGATCCTGGAAACACCATATATTTT
medium-sized	TRBJ1-1	TRBV27	-	CASSLTYGQLEAFF	TGTGCCAGCAGTTTAACATACGGACAGCTTGAAGCTTTCTTT
-	TRBJ2-1	TRBV4-1	TRBD2	CASSQAGGPNEQFF	TGCGCCAGCAGCCAAGCGGGAGGGCCGAATGAGCAGTTCTTC
-	TRBJ2-7	TRBV5-5	TRBD1	CASSSMPGQNYEQYF	TGTGCCAGCAGCTCGATGCCGGGACAGAACTACGAGCAGTACTTC
-	TRBJ1-1	TRBV29-1	TRBD1	CSVLTGMYTEAFF	TGCAGCGTTCTGACAGGGATGTACACTGAAGCTTTCTTT
-	TRBJ2-2	TRBV7-9	-	CASSTTDRNTGELFF	TGTGCCAGCAGCACCACGGACAGAAACACCGGGGAGCTGTTTTTT
-	TRBJ1-3	TRBV7-9	-	CASSLRDASSGNTIYF	TGTGCCAGCAGCTTGCGGGACGCTAGCTCTGGAAACACCATATATTTT
-	TRBJ2-1	TRBV4-1	-	CASSPQKALNEQFF	TGCGCCAGCAGCCCACAGAAGGCGCTAAATGAGCAGTTCTTC
once	TRBJ2-7	TRBV11-2	TRBD2	CASKLRDVWGGPNSYEQYF	TGTGCCAGCAAATTGAGGGACGTCTGGGGGGGACCTAACTCCTACGAGCAGTACTTC